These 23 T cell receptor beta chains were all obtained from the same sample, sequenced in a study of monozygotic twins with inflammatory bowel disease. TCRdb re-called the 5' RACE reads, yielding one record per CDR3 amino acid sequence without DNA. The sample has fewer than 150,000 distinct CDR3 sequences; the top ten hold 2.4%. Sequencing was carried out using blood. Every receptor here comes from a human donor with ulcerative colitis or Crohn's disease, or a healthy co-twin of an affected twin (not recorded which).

This CDR3 reads CASSLESGTGASNYGYTF. The chain couples TRBV5-1 to TRBJ1-2; the TRBD1 assignment by TCRdb is unverifiable without DNA. Germline CDR1 and CDR2: SGHRS and YFSETQ. CDR3 length: 18 amino acids.

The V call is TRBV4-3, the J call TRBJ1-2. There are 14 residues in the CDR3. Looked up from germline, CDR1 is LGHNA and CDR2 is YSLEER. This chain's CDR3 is CASSQEKWIASYTF.

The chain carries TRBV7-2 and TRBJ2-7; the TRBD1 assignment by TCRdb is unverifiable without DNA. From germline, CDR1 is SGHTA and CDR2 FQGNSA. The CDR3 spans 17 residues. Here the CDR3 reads CASSLGFGGGNPYEQYF.

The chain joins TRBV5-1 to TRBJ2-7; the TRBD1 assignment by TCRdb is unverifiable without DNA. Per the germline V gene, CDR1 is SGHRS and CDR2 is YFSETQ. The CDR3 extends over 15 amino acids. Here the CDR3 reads CASSLASGEFYEQYF.

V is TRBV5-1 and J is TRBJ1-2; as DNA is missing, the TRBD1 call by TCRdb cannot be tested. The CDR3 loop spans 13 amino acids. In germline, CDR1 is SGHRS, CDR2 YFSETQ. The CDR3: CASSPGGDYGYTF.

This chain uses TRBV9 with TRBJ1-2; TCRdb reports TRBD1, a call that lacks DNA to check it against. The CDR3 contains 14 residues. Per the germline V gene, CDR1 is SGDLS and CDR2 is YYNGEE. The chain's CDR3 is CASSVVPGNYGYTF.

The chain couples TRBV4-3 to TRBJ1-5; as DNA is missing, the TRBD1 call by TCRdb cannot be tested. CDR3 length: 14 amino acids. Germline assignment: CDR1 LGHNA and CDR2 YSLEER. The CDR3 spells CASSQEWGGQPQHF.

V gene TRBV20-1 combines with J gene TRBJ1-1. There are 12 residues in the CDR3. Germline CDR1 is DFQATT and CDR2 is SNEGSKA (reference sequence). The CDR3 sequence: CSASSEGTEAFF.

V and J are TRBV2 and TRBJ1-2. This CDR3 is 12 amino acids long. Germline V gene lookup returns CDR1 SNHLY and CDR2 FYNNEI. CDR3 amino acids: CASSDGSYGYTF.

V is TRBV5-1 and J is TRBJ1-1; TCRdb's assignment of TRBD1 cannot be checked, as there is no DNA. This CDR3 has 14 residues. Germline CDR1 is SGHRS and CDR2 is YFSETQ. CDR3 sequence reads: CASSRLTGNTEAFF.

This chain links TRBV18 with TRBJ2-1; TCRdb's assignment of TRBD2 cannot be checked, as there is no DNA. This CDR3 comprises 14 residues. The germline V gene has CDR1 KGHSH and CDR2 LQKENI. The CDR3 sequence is CASSPGTSRNEQFF.

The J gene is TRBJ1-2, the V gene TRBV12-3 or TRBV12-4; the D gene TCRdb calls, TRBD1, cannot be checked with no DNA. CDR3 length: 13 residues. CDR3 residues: CASSSGPRYGYTF.

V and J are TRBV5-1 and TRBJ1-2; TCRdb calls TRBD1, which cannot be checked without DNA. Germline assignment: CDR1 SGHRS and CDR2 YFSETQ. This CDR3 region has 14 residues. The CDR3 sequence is CASSLSWGSRGYTF.

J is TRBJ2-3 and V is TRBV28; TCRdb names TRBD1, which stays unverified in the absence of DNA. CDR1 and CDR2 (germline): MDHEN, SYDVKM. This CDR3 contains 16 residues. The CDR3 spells CASSTPPGENTDTQYF.

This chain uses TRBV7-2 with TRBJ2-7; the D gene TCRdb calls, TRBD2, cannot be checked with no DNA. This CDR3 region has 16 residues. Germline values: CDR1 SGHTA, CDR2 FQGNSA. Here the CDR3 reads CASSHASGLAPYEQYF.

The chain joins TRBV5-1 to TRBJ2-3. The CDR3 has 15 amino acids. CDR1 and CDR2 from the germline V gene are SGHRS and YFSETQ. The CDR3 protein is CASGGRSHLTDTQYF.

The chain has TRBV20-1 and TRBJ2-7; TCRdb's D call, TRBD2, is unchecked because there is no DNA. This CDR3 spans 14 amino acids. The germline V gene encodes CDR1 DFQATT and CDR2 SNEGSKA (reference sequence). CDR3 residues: CSARDGEDRYEQYF.

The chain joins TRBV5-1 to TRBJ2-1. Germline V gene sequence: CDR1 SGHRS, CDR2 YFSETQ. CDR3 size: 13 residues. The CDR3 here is CASSLAQSNEQFF.

CDR3: CASSLRTLGASSGGFSQGEQYF. The rearrangement links TRBV11-1 to TRBJ2-7; the TCRdb call, TRBD2, lacks DNA for checking. The germline CDR1 and CDR2 sequences are SGHAT and FQDESV (reference sequence). The CDR3 runs 22 residues.

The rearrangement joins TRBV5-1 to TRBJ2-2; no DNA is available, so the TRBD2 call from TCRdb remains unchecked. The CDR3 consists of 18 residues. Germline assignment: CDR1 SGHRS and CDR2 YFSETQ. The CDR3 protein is CASSLKRGDPLNTGELFF.

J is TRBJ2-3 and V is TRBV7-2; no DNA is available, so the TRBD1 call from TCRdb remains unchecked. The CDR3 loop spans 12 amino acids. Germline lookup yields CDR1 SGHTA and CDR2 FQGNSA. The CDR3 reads CASSPGVDTQYF.

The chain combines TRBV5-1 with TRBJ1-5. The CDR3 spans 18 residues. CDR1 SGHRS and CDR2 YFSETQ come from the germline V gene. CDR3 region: CASSLASESTYSNQPQHF.

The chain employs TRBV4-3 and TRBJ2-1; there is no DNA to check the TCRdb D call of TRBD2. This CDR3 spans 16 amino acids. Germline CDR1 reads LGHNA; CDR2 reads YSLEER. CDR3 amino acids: CASSQDSGGGLVQQFF.